The 10 T cell receptor beta chains below come from one sample, sequenced in a study of blood T cell repertoires in COVID-19. The repertoire was sequenced with immunoSEQ multiplex PCR; TCRdb's copy has only in-frame clones and lacks some. The sample consists of some 43,000 clones, roughly 90% of them appearing once. The sample consisted of peripheral blood. Every receptor here comes from a man in his fifties or sixties with active COVID-19.

The chain links TRBV5-1 to TRBJ1-1; D call uncertain. CDR1 SGHRS and CDR2 YFSETQ come from the germline V gene. V was pared by 1 base and J by 0 bases, with 13 bases between. The CDR3 has 16 residues. The CDR3 DNA is TGCGCCAGCAGCTTGTCGGGAAACTTGATGAACACTGAAGCTTTCTTT. Its translation is CASSLSGNLMNTEAFF.

This rearrangement joins TRBV25-1 to TRBJ1-4, with 8 nucleotides matching TRBD1. V lost 8 bases to trimming and J lost 6 bases; unmatched junction nucleotides: 5. Germline loops: CDR1 MGHDK, CDR2 SYGVNS. This CDR3 has 13 residues. As DNA, the CDR3 is TGTGCCAGCTGTCAGGGGGCGGATGAAAAACTGTTTTTT. Protein sequence: CASCQGADEKLFF.

The chain combines TRBV28 with TRBJ1-4; 12 positions match TRBD1. Trimming took 3 bases from V and 8 from J; bases not matched to a gene: 10. This CDR3 region has 17 residues. Germline V gene lookup returns CDR1 MDHEN and CDR2 SYDVKM. CDR3 in DNA: TGTGCCAGCAGTTTTAGCGGGACAGGGGGCGCAGTAGAAAAACTGTTTTTT. Encoded protein: CASSFSGTGGAVEKLFF.

This clone was counted only a few times. CDR3 amino acids: CATSSPSDRGQPQHF. The CDR3 region has the DNA TGTGCCACCAGCAGTCCGTCTGACAGGGGCCAGCCCCAGCATTTT. The chain joins TRBV15 to TRBJ1-5, with 8 bases matching TRBD1. The CDR3 contains 15 residues. J gave up 7 bases and V 3 bases, and 8 bases lay outside the gene matches. The germline CDR1 and CDR2 sequences are LNHNV and YYDKDF (reference sequence).

V is TRBV6-2 or TRBV6-3 and J is TRBJ1-2, with TRBD1 matching over 7 bases. Germline trimming cut 6 bases from V and 3 bases from J; bases unmatched to any gene: 7. Looked up from germline, CDR1 is MNHEY and CDR2 is SVGEGT. The CDR3 is 14 amino acids. CDR3 in DNA: TGTGCCAGCAGCTCGACAGGGATCGACTATGGCTACACCTTC. Encoded protein: CASSSTGIDYGYTF.

This clone was recorded a few times. This chain links TRBV6-5 with TRBJ2-7; maybe TRBD1 (6 bases). This CDR3 has 14 amino acids. V lost 7 bases and J lost 1, with 14 bases in between. Germline V CDR1 and CDR2: MNHEY, SVGAGI. The CDR3 sequence is CASISRRGSYEQYF. In DNA form, the CDR3 reads TGTGCCAGCATCTCCAGAAGGGGGTCCTACGAGCAGTACTTC.

This sequence joins TRBV5-4 and TRBJ2-3, with 11 positions matching TRBD2. J was trimmed by 4 bases and V by 4 bases; bases with no gene match: 5. The CDR3 contains 15 residues. Germline V CDR1 and CDR2: SGHNT, YYREEE (reference sequence). The CDR3 sequence: CASSPSGGPADTQYF. Here the CDR3 DNA reads TGTGCCAGCAGCCCTAGCGGGGGGCCAGCAGATACGCAGTATTTT.

V and J are TRBV4-2 and TRBJ2-1; no reliable D call. The CDR3 spans 16 residues. Looked up from germline, CDR1 is LGHNA and CDR2 is YNFKEQ. V lost 1 base to trimming and J lost 12 bases, with 22 bases between them. The CDR3 reads CASSQASPDLGSLQFF. CDR3 bases: TGTGCCAGCAGCCAAGCTTCACCCGACCTGGGTAGCTTGCAGTTCTTC.

This clone was detected a few times. The DNA for the CDR3 is TGTGCCAGCAGCGGGGACAGCGCGGCGATTGGCTACACCTTC. Encoded protein: CASSGDSAAIGYTF. The chain carries TRBV3-1 (or the pseudogene TRBV3-2) and TRBJ1-2; 7 nucleotides agree with TRBD1. There are 14 residues in the CDR3. The germline gives CDR1 LGHDT, CDR2 YNNKEL (reference sequence). V was pared by 5 bases and J by 7 bases, with 10 bases of the junction left unmatched.

The chain links TRBV5-1 to TRBJ2-5, with 8 bases lining up with TRBD1. Germline V gene data show CDR1 as SGHRS and CDR2 as YFSETQ. The V segment lost 0 bases and the J segment 4 bases; nucleotides outside the gene matches: 5. This CDR3 spans 15 amino acids. The CDR3 sequence is CASSLDGQGGETQYF. DNA of the CDR3: TGCGCCAGCAGCTTGGACGGACAGGGAGGAGAGACCCAGTACTTC.